The 2 T cell receptor beta chains in this list originate from one sample, sequenced in a study of CD8 T cells in ankylosing spondylitis. These TCRs' antigens remain unknown. General observations from the study: What seemed typical of ankylosing spondylitis blood was a TCR beta motif built from eight highly homologous variants.

TCRdb recomputed calls from the 5' RACE reads with MiXCR, one row per CDR3 protein. Counted here are 800,000 to 900,000 distinct CDR3 sequences, roughly 10% occurring once; the ten biggest clones make up 0.51%. The sample was blood, either unsorted or a sorted T cell fraction (not recorded which). The receptors derive from a male donor with ankylosing spondylitis.

V gene TRBV5-5 combines with J gene TRBJ1-3; tentative D call: TRBD1 (5 bases). Germline CDR1 reads SGHKS; CDR2 reads YYEKEE (reference sequence). CDR3 length: 17 residues. V was clipped by 0 bases and J by 0 bases, with 13 bases between them. DNA for the CDR3: TGTGCCAGCAGCTTGGTTGCAGGGAGTTTCTCTGGAAACACCATATATTTT. It yields the protein CASSLVAGSFSGNTIYF.

This clonotype was detected a few times. A junction end diverges from the germline sequence, so it may reflect a read error. The chain links TRBV7-7 to TRBJ2-1; D may be TRBD2 (6 bases). This CDR3 comprises 15 residues. Looked up from germline, CDR1 is SSHAT and CDR2 is FNYEAQ (reference sequence). The CDR3 DNA reads as TGTGCTAGCAGCTCAGGTTTTAGCGGTTACAATGAGCAGTTCTTC. Its protein is CASSSGFSGYNEQFF.